The 25 T cell receptor beta chains in this list originate from one sample, sequenced in a study of STAT3 mutations in large granular lymphocyte leukemia. Study-wide results and caveats: Every T-LGLL patient had at least one immunodominant TCRbeta clonotype.

Their specific antigens are unknown. Using immunoSEQ multiplex PCR, the repertoire was profiled, and TCRdb retains in-frame clones only, with some absent. Counted here are approximately 9,100 clones, more than 85% occurring once; the ten biggest clones make up 66%. Specimen: peripheral blood mononuclear cells. Receptor source: a man aged 60 to 69 with T-cell large granular lymphocyte leukemia. Some clones in this sample may be carry-over from other donors' samples.

V usage is TRBV4-2 and J usage is TRBJ1-6; D is ambiguous. There are 14 residues in the CDR3. Germline lookup yields CDR1 LGHNA and CDR2 YNFKEQ. Trimming took 4 bases from V and 5 from J, leaving 9 bases between them. The CDR3 region is CASSPNGDNSPLHF. DNA for the CDR3: TGTGCCAGCAGCCCCAATGGTGATAATTCACCCCTCCACTTT.

The V gene is TRBV7-2, the J gene TRBJ1-5; D remains unclear. V lost 1 base and J 0 bases, leaving 13 bases between the germline ends. The V gene's germline CDR1 is SGHTA and CDR2 FQGNSA. The CDR3 is made up of 17 amino acids. This chain's CDR3 is CASSLEREDLSNQPQHF. The CDR3 region has the DNA TGTGCCAGCAGCTTAGAGCGGGAGGACCTTAGCAATCAGCCCCAGCATTTT.

The rearrangement links TRBV5-1 to TRBJ1-4; 8 nucleotides align to TRBD1. Germline CDR1 reads SGHRS; CDR2 reads YFSETQ. The J segment lost 8 bases and the V segment lost 5 bases, leaving 5 bases of the junction unmatched. The CDR3 has 13 amino acids. The CDR3 bases are TGCGCCAGCAGTCAGGGGGCTGGGGAAAAACTGTTTTTT. This sequence encodes CASSQGAGEKLFF.

V usage is TRBV29-1 and J usage is TRBJ1-2; D remains unclear. The CDR3 is 14 amino acids. Germline-derived CDR1 and CDR2 are SQVTM and ANQGSEA. Trimming took 0 bases from V and 4 from J, leaving 12 bases between them. The CDR3 region is CSVEDRGVSYGYTF. The CDR3 region has the DNA TGCAGCGTTGAAGATCGCGGGGTATCCTATGGCTACACCTTC.

This sequence joins TRBV2 and TRBJ1-2, with D uncertain. The germline V and J ends were trimmed by 11 bases and 4 bases, with 11 bases remaining between them. The CDR3 runs to 11 residues. Germline CDR1 is SNHLY and CDR2 is FYNNEI. CDR3 loop: CAQTDGYGYTF. The CDR3 DNA reads TGTGCCCAGACCGACGGCTATGGCTACACCTTC. The entire variable domain, with the rest obtained from reference TRBV2 and TRBJ1-2, is as follows: EPEVTQTPSHQVTQMGQEVILRCVPISNHLYFYWYRQILGQKVEFLVSFYNNEISEKSEIFDDQFSVERPDGSNFTLKIRSTKLEDSAMYFCAQTDGYGYTFGSGTRLTVV.

Comments on this clone: In this CDR3 the conserved last residue, phenylalanine or tryptophan, is missing, so a read error is likely. The DNA is left out, because the CDR3 cannot be placed on it with certainty; the CDR3 is given as TCRdb lists it. Here the CDR3 reads CSASPRGAPVI. The chain links TRBV20-1 to TRBJ2-7; the table's D call of TRBD1 was not tested on the DNA. The CDR3 extends over 11 residues, inclusive of both ends. Germline assignment: CDR1 DFQATT and CDR2 SNEGSKA (reference sequence).

The chain recombines TRBV12-5 with TRBJ2-7, with 7 bases aligning to TRBD1. The CDR3 contains 20 residues. Germline V gene data show CDR1 as LGHNT and CDR2 as FRNRAP. The V segment lost 2 bases and the J segment 2 bases; nucleotides outside the gene matches: 21. Written as DNA, the CDR3 is TGTGCTAGTGGTTTGACTCCGACAGGGTATAATATTAGATTCACCTACGAGCAGTACTTC. Translated, it gives CASGLTPTGYNIRFTYEQYF.

This sequence joins TRBV9 and TRBJ2-5, with D unclear. Trimming removed 4 bases at V and 5 bases at J, with 12 bases between. From germline, CDR1 is SGDLS and CDR2 YYNGEE. The CDR3 covers 13 residues. CDR3 DNA: TGTGCCAGCAGCCCCACTGGGATGGAGACCCAGTACTTC. Amino acids: CASSPTGMETQYF.

The chain recombines TRBV5-1 with TRBJ1-5, with a tentative D call TRBD1 (5 bases). Germline V gene lookup returns CDR1 SGHRS and CDR2 YFSETQ. This CDR3 region has 17 residues. Trimming pared 0 bases from V and 4 bases from J, leaving 17 bases between. CDR3 DNA sequence: TGCGCCAGCAGCTTGGGGTCAGGGACTCTAGGAAATCAGCCCCAGCATTTT. This encodes CASSLGSGTLGNQPQHF.

The chain joins TRBV28 to TRBJ2-3; either TRBD1 or TRBD2 may fit D (7 bases each). The CDR3 spans 12 residues. Germline CDR1 MDHEN, CDR2 SYDVKM. V lost 8 bases, J lost 4 bases, and 10 bases lay in between. CDR3 in amino acids: CASQGGADTQYF. The CDR3 DNA follows: TGTGCCAGCCAGGGGGGGGCAGATACGCAGTATTTT. The full variable domain, its missing parts supplied by reference TRBV28 and TRBJ2-3, is DVKVTQSSRYLVKRTGEKVFLECVQDMDHENMFWYRQDPGLGLRLIYFSYDVKMKEKGDIPEGYSVSREKKERFSLILESASTNQTSMYLCASQGGADTQYFGPGTRLTVL.

This clone was found once. V and J are TRBV7-9 and TRBJ2-3; 8 positions match TRBD2. After removal of 6 bases from V and 2 bases from J, the junction contained 10 bases not matched to a gene. CDR1 is SEHNR and CDR2 is FQNEAQ in the germline V gene (reference sequence). This CDR3 has 16 amino acids. Here the CDR3 DNA reads TGTGCCAGCAGTCTCGGGGTAGCGGGGAACACAGATACGCAGTATTTT. The encoded protein is CASSLGVAGNTDTQYF. Full variable domain (missing parts from reference TRBV7-9 and TRBJ2-3): DTGVSQNPRHKITKRGQNVTFRCDPISEHNRLYWYRQTLGQGPEFLTYFQNEAQLEKSRLLSDRFSAERPKGSFSTLEIQRTEQGDSAMYLCASSLGVAGNTDTQYFGPGTRLTVL.

The chain is built from TRBV18 and TRBJ1-6; maybe TRBD1 (5 bases). This CDR3 comprises 15 residues. Per the germline V gene, CDR1 is KGHSH and CDR2 is LQKENI. The V end lost 3 bases, the J end lost 5 bases, and 11 bases lay between the germline ends. CDR3 nucleotides: TGTGCCAGCTCACCCCGGGACGGAAATAATTCACCCCTCCACTTT. Amino acids: CASSPRDGNNSPLHF.

The chain uses TRBV5-1 and TRBJ2-7; TRBD2 matches at 7 bases. J gave up 5 bases and V 4 bases, and 12 bases lay outside the gene matches. The CDR3 runs to 15 residues. Germline loops: CDR1 SGHRS, CDR2 YFSETQ. CDR3 protein: CASSVGLVAGDEQYF. CDR3 sequence (DNA): TGCGCCAGCAGCGTAGGACTAGTAGCCGGGGACGAGCAGTACTTC.

The chain links TRBV2 to TRBJ1-2; a possible D gene is TRBD1 (5 bases). V was clipped by 8 bases and J by 4 bases, with 17 bases between them. CDR1 and CDR2 (germline): SNHLY, FYNNEI. The CDR3 length is 14 residues. This CDR3 reads CASALPGTLYGYTF. The DNA for the CDR3 is TGTGCCAGCGCCCTTCCCGGGACGCTCTATGGCTACACCTTC.

The genes are TRBV7-8 and TRBJ2-1, with no clear D. Germline values: CDR1 SGHVS, CDR2 FQNEAQ. The CDR3 consists of 13 residues. The V and J ends lost 2 bases and 7 bases respectively, with 9 bases between them. The CDR3 reads CASSLYELNEQFF. Here the CDR3 DNA reads TGTGCCAGCAGCTTATATGAGCTTAATGAGCAGTTCTTC.

The chain is built from TRBV5-1 and TRBJ1-6; TRBD1 matches 7 bases. Germline V gene sequence: CDR1 SGHRS, CDR2 YFSETQ. CDR3 length: 14 amino acids. V shed 4 bases, J shed 6 bases, and the junction held 4 bases outside the gene matches. Here the CDR3 reads CASSTGQTNSPLHF. The CDR3 nucleotides read TGCGCCAGCAGCACGGGACAGACTAATTCACCCCTCCACTTT.

J is TRBJ1-1 and V is TRBV9; a weak D match, TRBD1 (5 bases). The CDR3 is 15 amino acids. Germline-derived CDR1 and CDR2 are SGDLS and YYNGEE. Trimming took 4 bases from V and 5 from J, leaving 18 bases between them. The chain's CDR3 is CASSPRGRGKTEAFF. In DNA form, the CDR3 reads TGTGCCAGCAGCCCTAGGGGAAGGGGAAAGACTGAAGCTTTCTTT.

This chain links TRBV28 with TRBJ2-4, with 9 bases matching TRBD2. CDR1 is MDHEN, CDR2 SYDVKM, per germline. V trimming: 3 bases; J trimming: 7 bases; junction bases outside the gene matches: 7. This CDR3 is 15 amino acids long. The CDR3 is CASSLFSGSGNIQYF. CDR3 DNA: TGTGCCAGCAGTTTGTTTAGCGGGAGCGGGAACATTCAGTACTTC.

This chain joins TRBV29-1 and TRBJ1-1; D is uncertain. The CDR3 has 12 residues. CDR1 and CDR2 (germline): SQVTM, ANQGSEA. V lost 4 bases and J 3 bases, leaving 9 bases between the germline ends. The CDR3 bases are TGCAGCGTTGTAGCGGGGTACACTGAAGCTTTCTTT. The encoded protein is CSVVAGYTEAFF.

This chain uses TRBV30 with TRBJ1-5; D is perhaps TRBD1 (6 bases). CDR3 size: 16 residues. Germline lookup yields CDR1 GTSNPN and CDR2 SVGIG (reference sequence). V lost 0 bases and J 6 bases, leaving 18 bases between the germline ends. The CDR3 sequence: CAWSVASAGGGQPQHF. The CDR3 nucleotides read TGTGCCTGGAGTGTGGCGTCTGCCGGGGGCGGTCAGCCCCAGCATTTT.

This chain connects TRBV28 to TRBJ2-7, with 7 bases fitting TRBD1. The CDR3 length is 15 residues. Germline V lookup: CDR1 MDHEN, CDR2 SYDVKM. V lost 4 bases to trimming and J lost 4 bases; unmatched junction nucleotides: 10. CDR3 sequence reads: CASSSPGTVSYEQYF. CDR3 bases: TGTGCCAGCAGTTCCCCCGGGACAGTTTCATACGAGCAGTACTTC.

The V and J genes are TRBV11-3 and TRBJ2-1, with D possibly matching TRBD2 (6 bases). The CDR3 has 13 amino acids. V was cut by 4 bases and J by 7 bases, with 11 bases left in between. CDR1 and CDR2 (germline): SGHNT, YENEEA. CDR3 sequence: CASSSRDSNEQFF. The CDR3 DNA is TGTGCCAGCAGCTCCCGGGACTCTAATGAGCAGTTCTTC.

CDR3 DNA: TGTGCCAGCAGGAAGTACCAAGAGACCCAGTACTTC. This translates into CASRKYQETQYF. This chain connects TRBV2 to TRBJ2-5; D uncertain. Trimming took off 6 bases at V and 0 bases at J, with 5 bases between the two ends. The germline gives CDR1 SNHLY, CDR2 FYNNEI. This CDR3 comprises 12 residues. The full variable domain, in which reference TRBV2 and TRBJ2-5 provide the parts outside the CDR3, is EPEVTQTPSHQVTQMGQEVILRCVPISNHLYFYWYRQILGQKVEFLVSFYNNEISEKSEIFDDQFSVERPDGSNFTLKIRSTKLEDSAMYFCASRKYQETQYFGPGTRLLVL.

This sequence joins TRBV5-1 and TRBJ2-3; the D is unclear. Germline V CDR1 and CDR2: SGHRS, YFSETQ. The V end lost 7 bases, the J end lost 2 bases, and 8 bases lay between the germline ends. This CDR3 has 12 residues. The CDR3 DNA reads TGCGCCAGCTTTCTGTACACAGATACGCAGTATTTT. It is translated as CASFLYTDTQYF.

The chain couples TRBV6-6 to TRBJ2-7; tentative D call: TRBD2 (6 bases). V lost 5 bases to trimming and J lost 1 base, with 12 bases between them. The CDR3 covers 14 residues. CDR1 MNHNY and CDR2 SVGAGI come from the germline V gene (reference sequence). CDR3 loop: CASSLLARSYEQYF. CDR3 bases: TGTGCCAGCAGTCTACTAGCAAGGTCCTACGAGCAGTACTTC.